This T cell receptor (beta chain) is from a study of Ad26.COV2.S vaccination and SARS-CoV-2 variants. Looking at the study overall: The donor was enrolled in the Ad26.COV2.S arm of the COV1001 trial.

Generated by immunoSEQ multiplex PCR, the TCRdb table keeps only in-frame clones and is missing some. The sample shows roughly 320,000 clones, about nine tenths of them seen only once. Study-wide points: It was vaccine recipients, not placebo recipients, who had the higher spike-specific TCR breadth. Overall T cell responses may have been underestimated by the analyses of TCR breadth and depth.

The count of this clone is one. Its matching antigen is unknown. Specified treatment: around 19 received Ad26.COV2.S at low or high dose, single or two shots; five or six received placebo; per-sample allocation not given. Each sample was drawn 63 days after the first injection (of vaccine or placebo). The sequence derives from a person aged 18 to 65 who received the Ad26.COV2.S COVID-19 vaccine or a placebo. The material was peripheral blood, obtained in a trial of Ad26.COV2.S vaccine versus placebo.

CDR3 protein: CASSLTPNNQPQHF. In nucleotides, the CDR3 is TGTGCCAGCAGCCTGACACCGAACAATCAGCCCCAGCATTTT. The chain is built from TRBV7-3 and TRBJ1-5; D is unclear. The CDR3 extends over 14 amino acids. The V gene lost 5 bases and the J gene lost 3 bases, with 11 bases spanning the gap. Germline CDR1 is SGHTA and CDR2 is FQGTGA.